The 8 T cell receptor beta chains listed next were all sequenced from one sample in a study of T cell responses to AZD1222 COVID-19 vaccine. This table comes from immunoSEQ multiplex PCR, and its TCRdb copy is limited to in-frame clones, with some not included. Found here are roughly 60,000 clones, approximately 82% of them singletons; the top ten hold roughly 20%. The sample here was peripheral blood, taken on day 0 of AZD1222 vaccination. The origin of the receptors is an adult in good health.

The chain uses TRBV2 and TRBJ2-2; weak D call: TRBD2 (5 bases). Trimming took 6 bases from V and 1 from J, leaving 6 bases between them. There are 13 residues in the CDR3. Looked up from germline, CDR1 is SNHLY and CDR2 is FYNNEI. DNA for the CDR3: TGTGCCAGCAGGGCGGGGAACACCGGGGAGCTGTTTTTT. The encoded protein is CASRAGNTGELFF.

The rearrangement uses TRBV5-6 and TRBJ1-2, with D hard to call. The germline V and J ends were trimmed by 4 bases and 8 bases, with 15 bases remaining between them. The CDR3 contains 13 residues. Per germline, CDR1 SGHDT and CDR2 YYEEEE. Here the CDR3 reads CASSLGFDRGYTF. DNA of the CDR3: TGTGCCAGCAGCCTCGGGTTCGATAGGGGCTACACCTTC.

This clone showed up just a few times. This CDR3 is CATSGEANTEAFF. The CDR3 DNA follows: TGTGCCACCAGTGGCGAGGCGAACACTGAAGCTTTCTTT. V usage is TRBV24-1 and J usage is TRBJ1-1, with D unclear. Looked up from germline, CDR1 is KGHDR and CDR2 is SFDVKD. V was pared by 5 bases and J by 1 base, with 7 bases between. The CDR3 spans 13 residues.

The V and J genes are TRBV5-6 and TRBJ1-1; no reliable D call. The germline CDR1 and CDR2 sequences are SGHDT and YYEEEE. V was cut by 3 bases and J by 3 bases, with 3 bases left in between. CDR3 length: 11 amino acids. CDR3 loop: CASSSYTEAFF. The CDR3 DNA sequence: TGTGCCAGCAGCTCCTACACTGAAGCTTTCTTT.

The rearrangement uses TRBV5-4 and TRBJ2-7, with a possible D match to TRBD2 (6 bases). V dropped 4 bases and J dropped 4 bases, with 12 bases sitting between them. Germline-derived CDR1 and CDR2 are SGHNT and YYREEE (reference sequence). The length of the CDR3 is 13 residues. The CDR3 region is CASSRRGAYEQYV. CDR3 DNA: TGTGCCAGCAGCCGGCGCGGGGCGTACGAGCAGTACGTC.

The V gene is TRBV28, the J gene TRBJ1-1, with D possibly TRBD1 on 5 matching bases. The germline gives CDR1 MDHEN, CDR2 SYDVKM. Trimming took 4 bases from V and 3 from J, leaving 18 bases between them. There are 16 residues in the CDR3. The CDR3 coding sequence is TGTGCCAGCAGTTCAGCAGGGTCTAATTGGTACACTGAAGCTTTCTTT. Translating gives CASSSAGSNWYTEAFF.

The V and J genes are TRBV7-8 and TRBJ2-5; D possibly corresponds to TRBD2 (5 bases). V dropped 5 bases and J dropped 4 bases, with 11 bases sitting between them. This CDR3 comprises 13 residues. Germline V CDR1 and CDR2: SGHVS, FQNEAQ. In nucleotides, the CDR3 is TGTGCCAGCAGCCAAGCGGCTACAGAGACCCAGTACTTC. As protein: CASSQAATETQYF.

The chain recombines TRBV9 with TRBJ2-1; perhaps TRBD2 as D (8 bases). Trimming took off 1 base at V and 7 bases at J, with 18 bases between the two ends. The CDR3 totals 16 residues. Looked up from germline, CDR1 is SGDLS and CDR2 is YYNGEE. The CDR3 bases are TGTGCCAGCAGCGTAACACAGGGGACTAGGGGTAATGAGCAGTTCTTC. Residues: CASSVTQGTRGNEQFF. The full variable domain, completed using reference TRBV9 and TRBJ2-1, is DSGVTQTPKHLITATGQRVTLRCSPRSGDLSVYWYQQSLDQGLQFLIQYYNGEERAKGNILERFSAQQFPDLHSELNLSSLELGDSALYFCASSVTQGTRGNEQFFGPGTRLTVL.